The rows below give T cell receptor beta chains drawn from one sample of a study of CD8 T cells in Susac syndrome. TCRdb reprocessed the immunoSEQ multiplex PCR reads via MiXCR and lists one record per CDR3 protein. The repertoire holds about 300,000 distinct CDR3 sequences, 80% to 90% seen once, with 0.11% in the top ten. Material for sequencing was CD8+ T cells from PBMCs. These receptors all come from a human donor with multiple sclerosis. Each CDR3 is given with its conserved first and last residue. A D gene is named only where the DNA matches it firmly. The size of a clone is reported for some rows only, either as once, few or many, or as a class for expanded clones.

j_call d_call v_call clone_size cdr3_aa cdr3_nt
TRBJ2-7 TRBD2 TRBV7-9 - CASSLGPAGGEQYF TGTGCCAGCAGCTTAGGTCCAGCGGGAGGCGAGCAGTACTTC
TRBJ2-7 - TRBV20-1 - CSARELPLPGYEQYF TGCAGTGCTAGAGAGCTTCCCCTCCCAGGCTACGAGCAGTACTTC
TRBJ1-1 TRBD1 TRBV11-1 - CASSLLGTGAGSGGSFTEAFF TGTGCCAGCAGCTTACTAGGGACAGGGGCCGGTTCAGGGGGATCCTTCACTGAAGCTTTCTTT
TRBJ1-1 - TRBV21-1 - CASSKESRGSTEAFF TGTGCCAGCAGCAAAGAATCCAGGGGGAGTACTGAAGCTTTCTTT
TRBJ2-7 TRBD2 TRBV6-1 few CATVAGESYEQYF TGTGCCACCGTGGCGGGAGAGAGCTACGAGCAGTACTTC
TRBJ2-5 - TRBV6-1 few CASSPDSTPPETQYF TGTGCCAGCAGTCCCGACAGTACGCCCCCAGAGACCCAGTACTTC
TRBJ2-2 TRBD1 TRBV6-5 few CASSPTGGRTGELFF TGTGCCAGCAGTCCAACAGGGGGCCGGACCGGGGAGCTGTTTTTT
TRBJ2-1 TRBD2 TRBV7-2 - CASSLALAGGGPYNEQFF TGTGCCAGCAGCTTAGCACTAGCGGGAGGGGGCCCATACAATGAGCAGTTCTTC
TRBJ2-3 TRBD2 TRBV5-4 - CASSWGLAGASPTDTQYF TGTGCCAGCAGCTGGGGGCTAGCGGGAGCTTCCCCCACAGATACGCAGTATTTT
TRBJ1-6 TRBD1 TRBV19 - CASSPRQGTNSPLHF TGTGCCAGTAGTCCGAGACAGGGTACGAATTCACCCCTCCACTTT
TRBJ2-1 TRBD2 TRBV7-9 once CASSLGEAGVYNEQFF TGTGCCAGCAGCCTCGGTGAAGCGGGAGTTTACAATGAGCAGTTCTTC
TRBJ2-7 TRBD1 TRBV7-9 - CASSVGQAGRLEQYF TGTGCCAGCAGCGTAGGACAGGCGGGCCGGCTCGAGCAGTACTTC
TRBJ2-7 - TRBV7-6 - CASSLDQGSLPKPMYF TGTGCCAGCAGCTTAGACCAAGGCAGTTTACCCAAACCAATGTACTTC
TRBJ1-1 TRBD1 TRBV19 - CASRARTGRNTEAFF TGTGCCAGTAGGGCTCGGACAGGGAGGAACACTGAAGCTTTCTTT
TRBJ2-1 - TRBV18 - CASSPSVSLLGEQFF TGTGCCAGCTCACCTTCCGTAAGTCTTCTAGGTGAGCAGTTCTTC
TRBJ2-2 - TRBV28 - CASSLYSGTGELFF TGTGCCAGCAGTTTATATTCAGGGACCGGGGAGCTGTTTTTT
TRBJ2-3 - TRBV4-2 - CASSQDEPVQTQYF TGTGCCAGCAGCCAAGACGAACCGGTCCAAACGCAGTATTTT
TRBJ1-1 - TRBV12-3/TRBV12-4 - CASSPIYSEAFF TGTGCCAGCAGCCCCATATATTCTGAAGCTTTCTTT
TRBJ1-1 TRBD1 TRBV13 - CASSLVDRGTEAFF TGTGCCAGCAGCTTAGTCGACAGGGGGACTGAAGCTTTCTTT
TRBJ1-5 - TRBV6-5 - CASSYTWLGSNQPQHF TGTGCCAGCAGTTATACCTGGCTGGGGAGCAATCAGCCCCAGCATTTT
TRBJ1-3 - TRBV28 - CASSFSGNTIYF TGTGCCAGCAGTTTTAGCGGAAACACCATATATTTT
TRBJ2-5 - TRBV11-3 once CASSLKGSTQETQYF TGTGCCAGCAGCTTAAAGGGAAGTACTCAAGAGACCCAGTACTTC
TRBJ2-7 - TRBV7-8 few CASSAEPVYEQYF TGTGCCAGCAGCGCGGAGCCCGTGTACGAGCAGTACTTC
TRBJ2-2 - TRBV7-9 once CASSPRTDNTGELFF TGTGCCAGCAGCCCGCGGACAGATAACACCGGGGAGCTGTTTTTT
TRBJ2-3 - TRBV15 - CATSRGQLANTQYF TGTGCCACCAGCAGAGGCCAACTAGCAAATACGCAGTATTTT
TRBJ2-7 - TRBV29-1 once CSVEGRGGQYF TGCAGCGTCGAGGGGCGGGGTGGGCAGTACTTC
TRBJ1-1 TRBD1 TRBV5-1 - CASSRSLRDRATEAFF TGCGCCAGCAGCCGGAGCCTCCGGGACAGGGCCACTGAAGCTTTCTTT
TRBJ2-6 - TRBV3-1 - CASSQDVGSGANVLTF TGTGCCAGCAGCCAAGATGTGGGGTCCGGGGCCAACGTCCTGACTTTC
TRBJ2-5 TRBD1 TRBV15 - CATSRDRQETQYF TGTGCCACCAGCAGGGACAGGCAAGAGACCCAGTACTTC
TRBJ2-3 TRBD2 TRBV10-3 - CAIRPTRTSGSTDTQYF TGTGCCATCAGGCCAACTCGGACTAGCGGGAGCACAGATACGCAGTATTTT
TRBJ1-1 TRBD1 TRBV7-9 - CASIQGEQIPKSTEAFF TGTGCCAGCATCCAGGGGGAACAGATCCCAAAGTCCACTGAAGCTTTCTTT
TRBJ1-1 - TRBV27 - CASSADSLNTEAFF TGTGCCAGCAGTGCCGACAGCCTAAACACTGAAGCTTTCTTT
TRBJ2-1 - TRBV7-3 - CASSLIGDLMGEQFF TGTGCCAGCAGCTTAATTGGGGACCTGATGGGTGAGCAGTTCTTC
TRBJ2-1 - TRBV7-3 once CASSLNGYEQFF TGTGCCAGCAGCTTAAACGGATATGAGCAGTTCTTC
TRBJ1-4 - TRBV28 once CASSSTPLGEKLFF TGTGCCAGCAGTTCCACGCCCTTGGGTGAAAAACTGTTTTTT
TRBJ1-2 TRBD1 TRBV5-1 - CASSLRGPFYGYTF TGCGCCAGCAGCTTGAGGGGGCCCTTCTATGGCTACACCTTC
TRBJ1-2 - TRBV6-5 - CASSYFTFGQDSYGYTF TGTGCCAGCAGTTATTTTACCTTCGGACAAGACTCCTATGGCTACACCTTC
TRBJ1-1 TRBD1 TRBV28 - CASSLWTGGNTEAFF TGTGCCAGCAGTTTATGGACAGGGGGGAACACTGAAGCTTTCTTT
TRBJ2-5 - TRBV7-9 - CASSVVQAGYQETQYF TGTGCCAGCAGCGTTGTACAGGCCGGGTACCAAGAGACCCAGTACTTC
TRBJ1-2 - TRBV2 - CASLEGRGLYGYTF TGTGCCAGCCTCGAGGGCCGGGGCCTATATGGCTACACCTTC
TRBJ2-5 - TRBV6-5 few CASSPGVETQYF TGTGCCAGCAGTCCAGGGGTAGAGACCCAGTACTTC
TRBJ2-7 - TRBV27 - CASSLSGGLTTYEQYF TGTGCCAGCAGTTTATCTGGGGGGTTGACGACCTACGAGCAGTACTTC
TRBJ1-1 - TRBV10-1 - CASSAGKMNTEAFF TGCGCCAGCAGCGCAGGGAAAATGAACACTGAAGCTTTCTTT
TRBJ2-7 TRBD2 TRBV12-3/TRBV12-4 - CASSLGGLADSYEQYF TGTGCCAGCAGTTTAGGGGGACTAGCGGACTCCTACGAGCAGTACTTC
TRBJ2-7 TRBD1 TRBV29-1 - CSVSGTGNRYEQYF TGCAGCGTTTCCGGGACAGGGAATCGTTACGAGCAGTACTTC
TRBJ2-2 - TRBV6-2/TRBV6-3 - CASRTLTGTDGELFF TGTGCCAGCAGGACCCTCACCGGGACGGACGGGGAGCTGTTTTTT
TRBJ2-7 - TRBV25-1 - CARKPGVRPYEQYF TGTGCCAGAAAACCAGGGGTTCGCCCCTACGAGCAGTACTTC
TRBJ1-1 TRBD1 TRBV4-1 - CASSPHERQGNTEAFF TGCGCCAGCAGCCCGCATGAGAGACAGGGGAACACTGAAGCTTTCTTT
TRBJ2-3 - TRBV6-4 once CASSGGHTQYF TGTGCCAGCAGTGGCGGGCATACGCAGTATTTT
TRBJ1-1 - TRBV5-5 - CASSFSGGVGTEAFF TGTGCCAGCAGCTTCAGTGGGGGCGTGGGCACTGAAGCTTTCTTT